The next 17 T cell receptor beta chains were all read from a single sample in a study of vaccination effects on CD4 cells after COVID-19. Pools of viral peptides were used by the ViraFEST assay to expand antigen-specific CD4+ T cells ahead of sequencing. Upon completion of roughly ten days in culture, CD4+ T cells were isolated. Either the mRNA-1273 or the BNT162b2 vaccine was given to participants as two doses. These receptors' targets are unknown. This table comes from immunoSEQ multiplex PCR, and its TCRdb copy is limited to in-frame clones, with some not included. Here the sample spans 70,000 to 95,000 clones, under 85% being singletons. The specimen was CD4+ T cells from PBMCs cultured with HCoV-OC43 spike peptides, collected after COVID-19 vaccination. Regarding subset: HCoV-OC43 spike overlapping peptide pool stimulation. The receptor set was obtained from a human donor who received a COVID-19 vaccine.

V and J are TRBV7-9 and TRBJ1-1; no firm D call. Germline V gene lookup returns CDR1 SEHNR and CDR2 FQNEAQ (reference sequence). The CDR3 loop spans 14 amino acids. Trimming took 4 bases from V and 1 from J, leaving 10 bases between them. CDR3 DNA sequence: TGTGCCAGCAGCTCCGTCGGGCCGAACACTGAAGCTTTCTTT. Amino acids: CASSSVGPNTEAFF.

V is TRBV6-5 and J is TRBJ1-2; a weak D match, TRBD1 (5 bases). V was clipped by 7 bases and J by 7 bases, with 19 bases between them. This CDR3 comprises 14 residues. Germline CDR1 MNHEY, CDR2 SVGAGI. CDR3 sequence (DNA): TGTGCCAGCAAACCACCATCAGGGTTACTTGGCTACACCTTC. Translating it yields CASKPPSGLLGYTF.

V and J are TRBV6-5 and TRBJ1-3; D unclear. CDR3 length equals 14 residues. CDR1 is MNHEY, CDR2 SVGAGI, per germline. V lost 7 bases and J lost 0, with 10 bases in between. In DNA, the CDR3 is TGTGCCAGCATCTGGGGATCCTCTGGAAACACCATATATTTT. It specifies CASIWGSSGNTIYF.

The rearrangement joins TRBV3-1 (or the pseudogene TRBV3-2) to TRBJ1-6, with D perhaps matching TRBD1 (6 bases). Trimming shortened V by 5 bases and J by 4 bases, and 18 bases separated the two germline ends. CDR1 is LGHDT, CDR2 YNNKEL, per germline (reference sequence). The CDR3 is 17 amino acids. The CDR3 DNA reads TGTGCCAGCAGCACATTAAAATCCGGACAGTATAATTCACCCCTCCACTTT. It is translated as CASSTLKSGQYNSPLHF.

The rearrangement links TRBV6-2 or TRBV6-3 to TRBJ2-7; the match to TRBD2 covers 10 bases. Germline V gene sequence: CDR1 MNHEY, CDR2 SVGEGT. The CDR3 spans 15 residues. V lost 4 bases, J lost 3 bases, and 6 bases stayed unmatched. The CDR3 DNA reads as TGTGCCAGCAGTTCTCTAGCGGGGGCTCTCTACGAGCAGTACGTC. It is translated as CASSSLAGALYEQYV.

The chain carries TRBV30 and TRBJ2-5; D gene ambiguous. V dropped 3 bases and J dropped 7 bases, with 9 bases sitting between them. Germline V gene data show CDR1 as GTSNPN and CDR2 as SVGIG (reference sequence). The CDR3 extends over 11 amino acids. CDR3 in amino acids: CAWSVLGTQYF. CDR3 in DNA: TGTGCCTGGAGCGTCTTGGGGACCCAGTACTTC.

The J gene is TRBJ1-5, the V gene TRBV12-3 or TRBV12-4; D remains unclear. This CDR3 contains 13 residues. The germline V and J ends were trimmed by 1 base and 3 bases, with 4 bases remaining between them. The DNA of the CDR3 is TGTGCCAGCAGTTTAGGGCCCAATCAGCCCCAGCATTTT. It translates to CASSLGPNQPQHF.

This chain connects TRBV6-1 to TRBJ1-5; D ambiguous. Trimming shortened V by 1 base and J by 10 bases, and 14 bases separated the two germline ends. Germline V gene sequence: CDR1 MNHNS, CDR2 SASEGT. This CDR3 is built from 14 residues. CDR3 coding DNA: TGTGCCAGCAGTGAAGAGGGCGGGATAAATCCCCAGCATTTT. This codes for CASSEEGGINPQHF.

The J gene is TRBJ1-2, the V gene TRBV10-1, with TRBD1 matching 7 bases. The length of the CDR3 is 13 residues. The V segment lost 5 bases and the J segment 3 bases; nucleotides outside the gene matches: 3. The germline CDR1 and CDR2 sequences are WNHNN and SYGVQD (reference sequence). The CDR3 loop is CASSRTGDYGYTF. The CDR3 coding sequence is TGCGCCAGCAGTAGGACAGGAGACTATGGCTACACCTTC.

V and J are TRBV28 and TRBJ1-4, with unresolved D. V lost 2 bases, J lost 5 bases, and 9 bases lay in between. This CDR3 contains 14 residues. Germline V gene data show CDR1 as MDHEN and CDR2 as SYDVKM. CDR3 nucleotide sequence: TGTGCCAGCAGTTTAATCGAACAAAATGAAAAACTGTTTTTT. It translates to CASSLIEQNEKLFF.

The gene calls are TRBV18 and TRBJ2-2; 10 bases are a match to TRBD1. Germline values: CDR1 KGHSH, CDR2 LQKENI. J was trimmed by 3 bases and V by 3 bases; bases with no gene match: 4. The CDR3 is 16 amino acids. The chain's CDR3 is CASSPTGGRDTGELFF. For the CDR3, the DNA is TGTGCCAGCTCACCGACAGGGGGCCGGGACACCGGGGAGCTGTTTTTT. The variable domain in full, completed from reference TRBV18 and TRBJ2-2, reads NAGVMQNPRHLVRRRGQEARLRCSPMKGHSHVYWYRQLPEEGLKFMVYLQKENIIDESGMPKERFSAEFPKEGPSILRIQQVVRGDSAAYFCASSPTGGRDTGELFFGEGSRLTVL.

The V call is TRBV6-6, the J call TRBJ1-2, with D possibly matching TRBD1 (6 bases). Per germline, CDR1 MNHNY and CDR2 SVGAGI (reference sequence). The V and J ends lost 8 bases and 3 bases respectively, with 16 bases between them. The CDR3 has 14 residues. The CDR3, as DNA: TGTGCCAGCCTCGAACAGGGTTCTGACTATGGCTACACCTTC. This encodes CASLEQGSDYGYTF.

The chain uses TRBV5-8 and TRBJ2-7; no firm D call. Deletions cut 0 bases from V and 4 bases from J, with 5 bases between. Germline loops: CDR1 SGHTS, CDR2 YDEGEE. CDR3 size: 12 residues. CDR3 nucleotide sequence: TGTGCCAGCAGCTTGGTCCCGTACGAGCAGTACGTC. Translating it yields CASSLVPYEQYV.

V gene TRBV25-1 combines with J gene TRBJ1-6; possible D gene TRBD1, 6 bases. CDR1 and CDR2 from the germline V gene are MGHDK and SYGVNS. This CDR3 comprises 15 residues. The V end lost 6 bases, the J end lost 1 base, and 10 bases lay between the germline ends. CDR3 coding DNA: TGTGCCAGCAGGAATAGGGGGTCCTATAATTCACCCCTCCACTTT. Its translation: CASRNRGSYNSPLHF.

The chain combines TRBV15 with TRBJ2-2, with unresolved D. The CDR3 sequence is 12 residues long. With 2 bases removed from V and 3 bases from J, the gap between germline ends came to 1 base. Germline values: CDR1 LNHNV, CDR2 YYDKDF (reference sequence). In DNA form, the CDR3 reads TGTGCCACCAGCAGATACACCGGGGAGCTGTTTTTT. It translates to CATSRYTGELFF.

The chain carries TRBV21-1 and TRBJ2-7. TRBV21-1 is recorded as a pseudogene. The CDR3 totals 15 residues. CDR3 sequence: CASSKGPGSEYEQYV. The DNA of the CDR3 is TGTGCCAGCAGCAAAGGGCCAGGGAGCGAATACGAGCAGTACGTC.

For this clone: The same CDR3 can be traced to other DNA sequences in this sample. The chain recombines TRBV9 with TRBJ1-2, with D unresolved. The length of the CDR3 is 13 residues. In germline, CDR1 is SGDLS, CDR2 YYNGEE. V lost 0 bases to trimming and J lost 3 bases, with 6 bases between them. The CDR3, as DNA: TGTGCCAGCAGCGTAGAAGGAGACTATGGCTACACCTTC. Translating gives CASSVEGDYGYTF. Full variable domain (remainder filled in from reference TRBV9 and TRBJ1-2): DSGVTQTPKHLITATGQRVTLRCSPRSGDLSVYWYQQSLDQGLQFLIQYYNGEERAKGNILERFSAQQFPDLHSELNLSSLELGDSALYFCASSVEGDYGYTFGSGTRLTVV.